These 19 T cell receptor beta chains originate from one sample sequenced in a study of OX40 agonist ivuxolimab in advanced cancers. Generated by immunoSEQ multiplex PCR, the TCRdb table keeps only in-frame clones and is missing some. The table includes fewer than 85,000 clones, about nine tenths detected once. The sample in question was CD4+ or CD8+ T cells sorted from blood, obtained in a trial of the OX40 agonist ivuxolimab. The origin of the receptors is an adult with an advanced solid tumor such as melanoma, head and neck, liver or kidney cancer.

The chain combines TRBV7-2 with TRBJ2-1, with D maybe TRBD2 (6 bases). Germline V gives CDR1 SGHTA, CDR2 FQGNSA. The CDR3 length is 15 residues. The V end was cut by 5 bases, the J end by 0 bases, with 11 bases between. This CDR3 is CASSPGLFSYNEQFF. As DNA, the CDR3 is TGTGCCAGCAGCCCGGGACTGTTCTCCTACAATGAGCAGTTCTTC. The variable domain in full, completed from reference TRBV7-2 and TRBJ2-1, reads GAGVSQSPSNKVTEKGKDVELRCDPISGHTALYWYRQSLGQGLEFLIYFQGNSAPDKSGLPSDRFSAERTGGSVSTLTIQRTQQEDSAVYLCASSPGLFSYNEQFFGPGTRLTVL.

The chain employs TRBV28 and TRBJ2-7; 9 bases match TRBD1. The CDR3 runs 15 residues. V trimming: 6 bases; J trimming: 2 bases; junction bases outside the gene matches: 8. The germline V gene encodes CDR1 MDHEN and CDR2 SYDVKM. The CDR3 DNA is TGTGCCAGCAGAACCCCGGGACAGGGTGCCTACGAGCAGTACTTC. Residues: CASRTPGQGAYEQYF.

The chain uses TRBV6-1 and TRBJ2-7; 8 bases are shared with TRBD2. This CDR3 is built from 13 residues. Germline CDR1 reads MNHNS; CDR2 reads SASEGT. Unmatched junction bases numbered 8, after V lost 4 bases and J lost 9 bases. The CDR3 DNA reads TGTGCCAGCAGTGGGCGGGAGGCCTTGGGGCAGTACTTC. Residues: CASSGREALGQYF.

The rearrangement joins TRBV30 to TRBJ2-5; no clear D gene. CDR3 size: 12 residues. Trimming cost V 0 bases and J 2 bases, with 4 bases left between them. Per the germline V gene, CDR1 is GTSNPN and CDR2 is SVGIG (reference sequence). The CDR3 is CAWSVGQETQYF. The CDR3 nucleotides are TGTGCCTGGAGTGTCGGACAAGAGACCCAGTACTTC.

The chain combines TRBV7-2 with TRBJ1-2; maybe TRBD1 (6 bases). V was cut by 2 bases and J by 5 bases, with 12 bases left in between. Germline V gene lookup returns CDR1 SGHTA and CDR2 FQGNSA. The length of the CDR3 is 14 residues. CDR3 nucleotide sequence: TGTGCCAGCAGCTTATATGGGGGGCCATATGGCTACACCTTC. It encodes CASSLYGGPYGYTF.

This clone was recorded only once. The chain joins TRBV7-2 to TRBJ2-5; 8 nucleotides align to TRBD1. J lost 5 bases, V lost 3 bases, and 5 bases had no gene match. CDR3 length equals 14 residues. Germline CDR1 reads SGHTA; CDR2 reads FQGNSA. The CDR3 DNA reads as TGTGCCAGCAGCTTTCCAGGGGGCTTGGAGACCCAGTACTTC. Its protein product is CASSFPGGLETQYF. Looking up the rest from reference TRBV7-2 and TRBJ2-5 gives the full variable domain: GAGVSQSPSNKVTEKGKDVELRCDPISGHTALYWYRQSLGQGLEFLIYFQGNSAPDKSGLPSDRFSAERTGGSVSTLTIQRTQQEDSAVYLCASSFPGGLETQYFGPGTRLLVL.

The chain joins TRBV9 to TRBJ2-7, with D perhaps given as TRBD1 or TRBD2 (5 bases each). Between the trimmed V and J ends, which lost 4 bases and 3 bases, there was a span of 11 bases. Germline-derived CDR1 and CDR2 are SGDLS and YYNGEE. This CDR3 is built from 13 residues. CDR3 loop: CASSPGPFYEQYF. In nucleotides, the CDR3 is TGTGCCAGCAGCCCGGGACCTTTCTACGAGCAGTACTTC.

The chain employs TRBV18 and TRBJ1-1; no clear D. The CDR3 is made up of 15 amino acids. Trimming shortened V by 2 bases and J by 0 bases, and 10 bases separated the two germline ends. CDR1 KGHSH and CDR2 LQKENI come from the germline V gene. The DNA for the CDR3 is TGTGCCAGCTCACCAAGGAGGGCCTTGAACACTGAAGCTTTCTTT. Encoded protein: CASSPRRALNTEAFF.

The chain is built from TRBV18 and TRBJ1-1; D is ambiguous. This CDR3 comprises 13 residues. Looked up from germline, CDR1 is KGHSH and CDR2 is LQKENI. V lost 4 bases and J lost 0, with 6 bases in between. The CDR3 loop is CASSQDLNTEAFF. The CDR3 DNA is TGTGCCAGCTCACAGGACCTGAACACTGAAGCTTTCTTT.

The chain couples TRBV14 to TRBJ2-1; D may match TRBD1 or TRBD2 (7 bases each). V was clipped by 1 base and J by 4 bases, with 14 bases between them. CDR1 SGHDN and CDR2 FVKESK come from the germline V gene. The CDR3 has 16 amino acids. CDR3 nucleotides: TGTGCCAGCAGCCAAGCAGGGGGGGCCCCATACAATGAGCAGTTCTTC. Protein: CASSQAGGAPYNEQFF.

This sequence joins TRBV4-2 and TRBJ2-2; 7 bases fit TRBD2. The CDR3 runs to 14 residues. CDR1 and CDR2 from the germline V gene are LGHNA and YNFKEQ. Germline trimming cut 4 bases from V and 1 base from J; bases unmatched to any gene: 0. CDR3: CASSREGNTGELFF. In DNA, the CDR3 is TGTGCCAGCAGCCGGGAGGGGAACACCGGGGAGCTGTTTTTT.

The gene calls are TRBV30 and TRBJ2-1; 9 bases line up with TRBD2. The CDR3 consists of 19 residues. V was pared by 6 bases and J by 4 bases, with 22 bases of the junction left unmatched. Germline CDR1 GTSNPN, CDR2 SVGIG (reference sequence). CDR3: CACRVPGLAQGTQYNEQFF. Written as DNA, the CDR3 is TGTGCCTGCCGCGTACCGGGACTAGCACAGGGGACGCAGTACAATGAGCAGTTCTTC.

The CDR3 region is CASSPRSTDNEKLFF. In DNA, the CDR3 is TGTGCCAGCTCACCACGAAGTACAGATAATGAAAAACTGTTTTTT. The genes are TRBV18 and TRBJ1-4, with no clear D. CDR3 size: 15 residues. V lost 1 base to trimming and J lost 4 bases, with 10 bases between them. Germline V lookup: CDR1 KGHSH, CDR2 LQKENI.

V and J are TRBV6-5 and TRBJ1-5; the D is unclear. V lost 5 bases and J lost 7, with 18 bases in between. The CDR3 is 15 residues long. Germline values: CDR1 MNHEY, CDR2 SVGAGI. CDR3 in amino acids: CASSPGPPRAQPQHF. The CDR3 DNA reads as TGTGCCAGCAGTCCCGGGCCACCTAGGGCCCAGCCCCAGCATTTT.

This clone is a singleton in its sample. The chain joins TRBV7-2 to TRBJ1-2, with 9 positions matching TRBD1. The CDR3 loop spans 13 amino acids. From germline, CDR1 is SGHTA and CDR2 FQGNSA. J was trimmed by 8 bases and V by 5 bases; bases with no gene match: 6. CDR3 nucleotide sequence: TGTGCCAGCAGCCTCAACAGGGGGCAGGGCTACACCTTC. Translation gives CASSLNRGQGYTF.

The rearrangement joins TRBV7-9 to TRBJ1-1; D may be TRBD1 (6 bases). The germline V and J ends were trimmed by 5 bases and 1 base, with 11 bases remaining between them. Germline V gene lookup returns CDR1 SEHNR and CDR2 FQNEAQ (reference sequence). The CDR3 sequence is 14 residues long. The CDR3 is CASSLQGTNTEAFF. CDR3 bases: TGTGCCAGCAGCCTACAGGGCACGAACACTGAAGCTTTCTTT.

The chain employs TRBV6-1 and TRBJ2-7; TRBD1 might be the D (6 bases). Germline CDR1 and CDR2: MNHNS and SASEGT. Trimming removed 8 bases at V and 5 bases at J, with 19 bases between. The CDR3 has 14 amino acids. Written as DNA, the CDR3 is TGTGCCAGCCTCGAACAGGGTGGGCGCGACGAGCAGTACTTC. Translating it yields CASLEQGGRDEQYF.

This clone showed up just a few times. This rearrangement joins TRBV19 to TRBJ1-5, with TRBD1 identical over 8 bases. Germline V lookup: CDR1 LNHDA, CDR2 SQIVND (reference sequence). V was clipped by 3 bases and J by 2 bases; unmatched bases: 6. The CDR3 extends over 16 amino acids. The CDR3 is CASSMGQERGNQPQHF. In DNA, the CDR3 is TGTGCCAGTAGTATGGGACAGGAGCGGGGCAATCAGCCCCAGCATTTT.

V is TRBV18 and J is TRBJ1-5; 7 positions match TRBD1. Looked up from germline, CDR1 is KGHSH and CDR2 is LQKENI. V was clipped by 2 bases and J by 3 bases; unmatched bases: 4. The CDR3 has 15 residues. CDR3 in DNA: TGTGCCAGCTCACCATCTACAGGGGACAATCAGCCCCAGCATTTT. This gives the protein CASSPSTGDNQPQHF. Full variable domain (missing parts from reference TRBV18 and TRBJ1-5): NAGVMQNPRHLVRRRGQEARLRCSPMKGHSHVYWYRQLPEEGLKFMVYLQKENIIDESGMPKERFSAEFPKEGPSILRIQQVVRGDSAAYFCASSPSTGDNQPQHFGDGTRLSIL.